Given below is one T cell receptor beta chain in context. This record belongs to a study of T cells after somatic rescue of genetic block. The CDR3 is 13 residues long. CDR1 and CDR2 (germline): SGHTS, YDEGEE. V lost 3 bases and J lost 1, with 7 bases in between. Here immunoSEQ multiplex PCR was the method, and the copy in TCRdb shows in-frame clones only, minus some. The table has 15,000 or so clones, less than 75% seen once. Sample: peripheral blood mononuclear cells (PBMCs). This chain uses TRBV5-8 with TRBJ2-5; no reliable D call. The TCR originated in a man between 18 and 35 years old. CDR3: CASSWTVQETQYF. CDR3 in DNA: TGTGCCAGCAGCTGGACCGTCCAAGAGACCCAGTACTTC.